The 22 T cell receptor beta chains reported below all come from one sample, sequenced in a study of T cells expressing NK-cell markers. From its re-call of the 5' RACE reads, TCRdb lists each CDR3 protein once, without DNA. The sample has 400,000 or so distinct CDR3 sequences. Sequencing was carried out using blood T cells: a sorted CD56 or NKG2C T cell subset, CD4+ or CD8+ T cells, or bulk PBMC T cells (not recorded which). These receptors all stem from a woman aged 45 to 65 in good health.

The V and J genes are TRBV29-1 and TRBJ2-5. The CDR3 runs 14 residues. Germline V gene data show CDR1 as SQVTM and CDR2 as ANQGSEA. The CDR3: CSGEDAAFQETQYF.

The J gene is TRBJ1-1, the V gene TRBV7-2; TCRdb selects TRBD1, and the lack of DNA leaves this call unchecked. Germline V lookup: CDR1 SGHTA, CDR2 FQGNSA. The CDR3 totals 13 residues. The chain's CDR3 is CASSRPGTGEAFF. Supplemented by reference TRBV7-2 and TRBJ1-1, the full variable domain reads GAGVSQSPSNKVTEKGKDVELRCDPISGHTALYWYRQSLGQGLEFLIYFQGNSAPDKSGLPSDRFSAERTGGSVSTLTIQRTQQEDSAVYLCASSRPGTGEAFFGQGTRLTVV.

J is TRBJ2-1 and V is TRBV11-2. The CDR3 is 16 amino acids. Germline CDR1 reads SGHAT; CDR2 reads FQNNGV. CDR3 protein: CASTYHGGGPSNEQFF.

The rearrangement joins TRBV10-3 to TRBJ2-2; TCRdb lists TRBD2, though no DNA is available to test this call. CDR3 length: 15 amino acids. Germline V gene data show CDR1 as ENHRY and CDR2 as SYGVKD. The CDR3 loop is CAIKRPSGDTGELFF.

The chain is built from TRBV12-3 or TRBV12-4 and TRBJ1-1; checking the TCRdb D call of TRBD1 is not possible without DNA. CDR3 size: 14 residues. The CDR3 reads CASRPQGLSTEAFF.

The gene calls are TRBV15 and TRBJ2-5. The germline CDR1 and CDR2 sequences are LNHNV and YYDKDF (reference sequence). The CDR3 runs 12 residues. CDR3 loop: CATSLLGETQYF.

The gene calls are TRBV4-1 and TRBJ1-2; without DNA, the TCRdb call of TRBD1 cannot be checked. Germline V gives CDR1 MGHRA, CDR2 YSYEKL. The length of the CDR3 is 16 residues. CDR3 sequence reads: CASSQGDRVKDYGYTF.

The chain recombines TRBV12-5 with TRBJ2-4. The CDR3 covers 14 residues. Per germline, CDR1 LGHNT and CDR2 FRNRAP. The CDR3: CASGFGLTENIQYF.

The genes are TRBV2 and TRBJ2-1; TCRdb's D call, TRBD1, is unchecked because there is no DNA. CDR3 size: 12 residues. The germline V gene encodes CDR1 SNHLY and CDR2 FYNNEI. The CDR3 region is CAGGPPAYEQFF.

V usage is TRBV15 and J usage is TRBJ2-7. The CDR3 is 12 amino acids. Germline V CDR1 and CDR2: LNHNV, YYDKDF (reference sequence). The CDR3 is CATGRILGEQYF.

The V gene is TRBV2, the J gene TRBJ2-5; TCRdb's D gene call, TRBD2, goes unchecked for lack of DNA. The germline V gene encodes CDR1 SNHLY and CDR2 FYNNEI. The CDR3 contains 14 residues. CDR3 sequence: CASKGLAGMETQYF.

The chain recombines TRBV20-1 with TRBJ2-3; TCRdb reports TRBD2, a call that lacks DNA to check it against. Germline CDR1 is DFQATT and CDR2 is SNEGSKA (reference sequence). The CDR3 totals 15 residues. This chain's CDR3 is CSASNRLPRTDTQYF.

The chain uses TRBV7-9 and TRBJ2-2; the TCRdb D gene call, TRBD1, has no DNA to confirm it. The germline V gene has CDR1 SEHNR and CDR2 FQNEAQ (reference sequence). The CDR3 is 12 residues long. CDR3 sequence reads: CASSSRGWELFF. The complete variable domain, with remaining parts taken from reference TRBV7-9 and TRBJ2-2, reads DTGVSQNPRHKITKRGQNVTFRCDPISEHNRLYWYRQTLGQGPEFLTYFQNEAQLEKSRLLSDRFSAERPKGSFSTLEIQRTEQGDSAMYLCASSSRGWELFFGEGSRLTVL.

This chain links TRBV11-3 with TRBJ2-1; TCRdb returns TRBD2, unconfirmable since there is no DNA. The CDR3 spans 15 residues. The germline gives CDR1 SGHNT, CDR2 YENEEA. CDR3: CASRIASGRATEQFF. Full variable domain (missing parts from reference TRBV11-3 and TRBJ2-1): EAGVVQSPRYKIIEKKQPVAFWCNPISGHNTLYWYLQNLGQGPELLIRYENEEAVDDSQLPKDRFSAERLKGVDSTLKIQPAELGDSAVYLCASRIASGRATEQFFGPGTRLTVL.

The rearrangement links TRBV5-1 to TRBJ1-1; absent DNA, TCRdb's TRBD1 call cannot be checked. This CDR3 spans 16 amino acids. Germline-derived CDR1 and CDR2 are SGHRS and YFSETQ. The CDR3 loop is CASRDRDIHKNTEAFF.

Here the CDR3 reads CASSAGGSYEQYF. The chain has TRBV6-5 and TRBJ2-7; TCRdb lists TRBD2, though no DNA is available to test this call. The length of the CDR3 is 13 residues. Germline-derived CDR1 and CDR2 are MNHEY and SVGAGI.

V usage is TRBV29-1 and J usage is TRBJ2-7; TCRdb designates TRBD2, a call that cannot be tested without DNA. This CDR3 is 13 amino acids long. Per the germline V gene, CDR1 is SQVTM and CDR2 is ANQGSEA. The chain's CDR3 is CSVESGRTYEQYF.

The chain employs TRBV5-1 and TRBJ2-1; checking the TCRdb D call of TRBD2 is not possible without DNA. Germline V gene lookup returns CDR1 SGHRS and CDR2 YFSETQ. The CDR3 has 16 amino acids. CDR3 sequence reads: CASSWRTSGSKNEQFF.

This sequence joins TRBV11-2 and TRBJ1-5. Per germline, CDR1 SGHAT and CDR2 FQNNGV. CDR3 length equals 13 residues. The CDR3 region is CASSLDRLQPQHF.

The gene calls are TRBV27 and TRBJ2-2; TCRdb selects TRBD2, and the lack of DNA leaves this call unchecked. CDR1 and CDR2 from the germline V gene are MNHEY and SMNVEV (reference sequence). This CDR3 is built from 15 residues. The CDR3: CASSLMAGYTGELFF.

The gene calls are TRBV7-9 and TRBJ2-1. The CDR3 has 12 residues. The germline gives CDR1 SEHNR, CDR2 FQNEAQ (reference sequence). The CDR3 sequence: CASSSELVGQFF.

This chain connects TRBV5-1 to TRBJ2-2; the D call from TCRdb, TRBD1, cannot be confirmed without DNA. The CDR3 consists of 14 residues. Germline-derived CDR1 and CDR2 are SGHRS and YFSETQ. CDR3 loop: CARSGTGVSGELFF.